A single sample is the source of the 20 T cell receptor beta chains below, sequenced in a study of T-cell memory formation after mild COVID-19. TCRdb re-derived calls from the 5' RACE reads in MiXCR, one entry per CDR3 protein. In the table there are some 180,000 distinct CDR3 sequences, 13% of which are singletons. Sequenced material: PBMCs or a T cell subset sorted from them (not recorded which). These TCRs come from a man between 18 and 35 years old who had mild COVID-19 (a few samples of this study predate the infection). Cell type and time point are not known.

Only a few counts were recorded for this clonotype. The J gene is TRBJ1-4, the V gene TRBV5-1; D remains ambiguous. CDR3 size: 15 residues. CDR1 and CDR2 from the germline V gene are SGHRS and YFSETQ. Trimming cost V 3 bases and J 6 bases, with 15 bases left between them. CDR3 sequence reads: CASSYGRGVDEKLFF. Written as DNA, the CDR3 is TGCGCCAGCAGCTATGGCCGGGGAGTCGATGAAAAACTGTTTTTT.

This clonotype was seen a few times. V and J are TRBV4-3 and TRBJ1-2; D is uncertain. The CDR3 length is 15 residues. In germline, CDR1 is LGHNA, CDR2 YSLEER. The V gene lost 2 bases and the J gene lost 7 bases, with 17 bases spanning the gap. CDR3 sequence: CASSQSSLSVGGYTF. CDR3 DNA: TGCGCCAGCAGCCAATCTAGTCTGAGTGTGGGTGGCTACACCTTC.

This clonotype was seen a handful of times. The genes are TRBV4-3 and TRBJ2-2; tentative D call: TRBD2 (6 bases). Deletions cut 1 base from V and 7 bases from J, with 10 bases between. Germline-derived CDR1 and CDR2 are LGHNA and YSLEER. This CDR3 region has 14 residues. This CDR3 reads CASSQVYGGGELFF. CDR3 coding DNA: TGCGCCAGCAGCCAAGTATACGGGGGCGGGGAGCTGTTTTTT.

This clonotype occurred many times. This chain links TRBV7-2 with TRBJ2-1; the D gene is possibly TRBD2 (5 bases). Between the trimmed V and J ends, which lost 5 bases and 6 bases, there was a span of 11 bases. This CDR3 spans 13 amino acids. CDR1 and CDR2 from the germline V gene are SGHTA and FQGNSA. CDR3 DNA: TGTGCCAGCAGCGAAACTAGATTCAATGAGCAGTTCTTC. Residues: CASSETRFNEQFF.

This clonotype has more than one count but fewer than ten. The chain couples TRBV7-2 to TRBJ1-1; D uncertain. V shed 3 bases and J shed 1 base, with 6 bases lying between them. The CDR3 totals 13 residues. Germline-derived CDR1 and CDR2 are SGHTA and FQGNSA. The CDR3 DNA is TGTGCCAGCAGCTTTTACAGGAACACTGAAGCTTTCTTT. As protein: CASSFYRNTEAFF.

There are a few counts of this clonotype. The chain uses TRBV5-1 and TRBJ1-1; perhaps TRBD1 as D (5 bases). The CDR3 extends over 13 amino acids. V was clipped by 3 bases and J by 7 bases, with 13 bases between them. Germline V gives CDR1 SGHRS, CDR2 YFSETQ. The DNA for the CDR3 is TGCGCCAGCAGCTCTACGTTCGGGGGTGAAGCTTTCTTT. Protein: CASSSTFGGEAFF. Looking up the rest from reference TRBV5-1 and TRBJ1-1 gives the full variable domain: KAGVTQTPRYLIKTRGQQVTLSCSPISGHRSVSWYQQTPGQGLQFLFEYFSETQRNKGNFPGRFSGRQFSNSRSEMNVSTLELGDSALYLCASSSTFGGEAFFGQGTRLTVV.

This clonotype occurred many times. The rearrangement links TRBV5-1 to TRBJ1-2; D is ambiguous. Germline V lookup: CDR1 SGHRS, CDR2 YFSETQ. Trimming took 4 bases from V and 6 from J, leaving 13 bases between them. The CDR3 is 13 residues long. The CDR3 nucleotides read TGCGCCAGCAGCCTTAGCGGACGGAATGGCTACACCTTC. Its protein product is CASSLSGRNGYTF.

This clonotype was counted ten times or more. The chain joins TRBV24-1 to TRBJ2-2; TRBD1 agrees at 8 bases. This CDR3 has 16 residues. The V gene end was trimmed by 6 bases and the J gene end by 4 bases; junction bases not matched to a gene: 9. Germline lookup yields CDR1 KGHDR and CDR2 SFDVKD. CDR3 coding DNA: TGTGCCACCAGTTCCTTCCAGGGGGCAGTCACCGGGGAGCTGTTTTTT. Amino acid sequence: CATSSFQGAVTGELFF.

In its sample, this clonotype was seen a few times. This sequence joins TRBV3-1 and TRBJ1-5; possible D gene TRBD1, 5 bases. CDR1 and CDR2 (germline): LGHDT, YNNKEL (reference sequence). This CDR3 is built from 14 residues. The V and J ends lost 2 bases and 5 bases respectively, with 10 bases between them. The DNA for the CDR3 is TGTGCCAGCAGCCAACGGGGACTGGATCAGCCCCAGCATTTT. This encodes CASSQRGLDQPQHF.

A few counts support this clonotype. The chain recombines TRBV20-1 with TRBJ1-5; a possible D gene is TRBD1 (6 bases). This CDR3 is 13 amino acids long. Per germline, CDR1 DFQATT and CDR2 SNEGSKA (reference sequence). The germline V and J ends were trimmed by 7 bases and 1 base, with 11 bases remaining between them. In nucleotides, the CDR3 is TGCAGTGGGGGGGCCGGGAGCAATCAGCCCCAGCATTTT. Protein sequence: CSGGAGSNQPQHF.

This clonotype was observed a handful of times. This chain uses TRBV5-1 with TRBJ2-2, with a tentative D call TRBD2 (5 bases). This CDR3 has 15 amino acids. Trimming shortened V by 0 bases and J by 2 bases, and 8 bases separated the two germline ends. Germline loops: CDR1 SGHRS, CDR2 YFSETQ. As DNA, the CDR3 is TGCGCCAGCAGCTTGGTGCCGGGAAACACCGGGGAGCTGTTTTTT. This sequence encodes CASSLVPGNTGELFF.

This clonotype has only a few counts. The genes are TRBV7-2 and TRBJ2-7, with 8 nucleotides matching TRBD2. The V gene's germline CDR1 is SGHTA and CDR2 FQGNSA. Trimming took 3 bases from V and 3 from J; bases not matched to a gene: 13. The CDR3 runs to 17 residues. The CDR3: CASSFGLVRGEFYEQYF. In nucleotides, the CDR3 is TGTGCCAGCAGCTTCGGTCTGGTGCGGGGGGAGTTCTACGAGCAGTACTTC.

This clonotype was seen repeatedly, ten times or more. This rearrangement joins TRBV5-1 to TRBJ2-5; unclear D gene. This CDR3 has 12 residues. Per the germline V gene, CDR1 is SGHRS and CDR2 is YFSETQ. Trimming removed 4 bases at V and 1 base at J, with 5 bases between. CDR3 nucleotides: TGCGCCAGCAGCGGCCCCCAAGAGACCCAGTACTTC. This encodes CASSGPQETQYF.

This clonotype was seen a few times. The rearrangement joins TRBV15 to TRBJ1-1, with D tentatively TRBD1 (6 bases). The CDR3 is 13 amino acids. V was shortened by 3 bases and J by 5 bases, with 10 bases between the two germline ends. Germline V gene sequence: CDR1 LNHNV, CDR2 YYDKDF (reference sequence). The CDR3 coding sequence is TGTGCCACCAGCAGCAAACAGGGAACTGAAGCTTTCTTT. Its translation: CATSSKQGTEAFF.

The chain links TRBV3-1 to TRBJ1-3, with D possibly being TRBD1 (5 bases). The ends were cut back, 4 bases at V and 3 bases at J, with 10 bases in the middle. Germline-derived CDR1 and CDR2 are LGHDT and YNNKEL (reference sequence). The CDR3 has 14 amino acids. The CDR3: CASSLQGLGNTIYF. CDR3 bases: TGTGCCAGCAGCCTGCAGGGTCTTGGAAACACCATATATTTT.

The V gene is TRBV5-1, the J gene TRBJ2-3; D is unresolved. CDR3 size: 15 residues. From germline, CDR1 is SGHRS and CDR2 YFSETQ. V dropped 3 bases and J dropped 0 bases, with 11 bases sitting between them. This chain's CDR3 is CASSYQVASTDTQYF. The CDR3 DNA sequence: TGCGCCAGCAGCTACCAGGTCGCTAGCACAGATACGCAGTATTTT.

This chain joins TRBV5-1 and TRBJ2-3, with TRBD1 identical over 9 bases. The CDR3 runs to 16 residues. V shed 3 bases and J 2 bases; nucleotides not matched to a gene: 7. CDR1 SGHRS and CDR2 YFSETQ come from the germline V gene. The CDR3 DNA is TGCGCCAGCAGCTCCACAACAGGGGGCCCCACAGATACGCAGTATTTT. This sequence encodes CASSSTTGGPTDTQYF.

The CDR3 sequence is CASSIDPFSNEQFF. Written as DNA, the CDR3 is TGTGCCAGCAGCATAGACCCGTTCTCTAATGAGCAGTTCTTC. This sequence joins TRBV7-9 and TRBJ2-1; D call uncertain. Germline values: CDR1 SEHNR, CDR2 FQNEAQ (reference sequence). The CDR3 has 14 residues. Between the trimmed V and J ends, which lost 5 bases and 7 bases, there was a span of 15 bases.

The DNA for the CDR3 is TGTGCCAGCAGTTATCGGCAGGGGAGGACTGAAGCTTTCTTT. Encoded protein: CASSYRQGRTEAFF. The V gene is TRBV6-5, the J gene TRBJ1-1; D perhaps matches TRBD1 (6 bases). The CDR3 length is 14 residues. The V and J ends lost 3 bases and 5 bases respectively, with 13 bases between them. The germline V gene has CDR1 MNHEY and CDR2 SVGAGI.

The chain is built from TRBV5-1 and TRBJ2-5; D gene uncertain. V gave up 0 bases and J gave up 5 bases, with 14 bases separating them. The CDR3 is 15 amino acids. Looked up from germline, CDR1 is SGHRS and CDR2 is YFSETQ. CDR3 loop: CASSLEGSLRETQYF. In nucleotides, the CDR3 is TGCGCCAGCAGCTTGGAGGGCAGCCTGCGGGAGACCCAGTACTTC.